The present TCR beta chain was sequenced within a study of blood T cell repertoires in COVID-19. In the study's own analysis: Amplification from reference gene primers served as the basis for estimated nucleated cell counts. Sequencing used immunoSEQ multiplex PCR; TCRdb keeps in-frame clones, though not all of them. V, J and clone size derive from that table, while D and trimming were established from the DNA sequence. The data hold roughly 200,000 clones, with roughly 77% observed a single time. Trimming took 7 bases from V and 5 from J; bases not matched to a gene: 3. Germline values: CDR1 SNHLY, CDR2 FYNNEI. This CDR3 has 12 amino acids.

The material sequenced was PBMCs or T cells enriched from blood (not recorded which). The chain recombines TRBV2 with TRBJ2-3, with 7 bases lining up with TRBD1. The sequence came from a man aged 40-50 years who had recovered from COVID-19. As DNA, the CDR3 is TGTGCCAGCATCAACAGGGGAGATACGCAGTATTTT. Amino acid sequence: CASINRGDTQYF.